Below are 13 T cell receptor beta chains sequenced from a single sample in a study of control samples from healthy donors and cancer patients. Sequenced by immunoSEQ multiplex PCR; TCRdb stores in-frame clones only, minus some. The sample lists around 140,000 clones, under 90% occurring once. The sample comprised PBMCs. These receptors were collected from a man aged 45-65 years with head and neck cancer.

This clone was found a few times. The chain uses TRBV5-1 and TRBJ1-4; the D is unclear. Germline values: CDR1 SGHRS, CDR2 YFSETQ. The V and J ends lost 5 bases and 7 bases respectively, with 18 bases between them. This CDR3 has 15 amino acids. The CDR3 bases are TGCGCCAGCAGTAATTCGGGCCATGAGGGTGAAAAACTGTTTTTT. It specifies CASSNSGHEGEKLFF.

The chain has TRBV7-2 and TRBJ1-1, with 8 bases matching TRBD1. CDR1 and CDR2 from the germline V gene are SGHTA and FQGNSA. V lost 3 bases to trimming and J lost 4 bases; unmatched junction nucleotides: 7. The CDR3 totals 15 residues. CDR3 in amino acids: CASSLDRVLTTEAFF. For the CDR3, the DNA is TGTGCCAGCAGCTTGGACAGGGTCTTGACCACTGAAGCTTTCTTT.

The rearrangement joins TRBV11-2 to TRBJ1-1, with 7 bases that match TRBD1. Germline loops: CDR1 SGHAT, CDR2 FQNNGV. The length of the CDR3 is 15 residues. V lost 0 bases and J lost 6; bases outside the gene matches: 7. CDR3 region: CASSLDPGTVSEAFF. In nucleotides, the CDR3 is TGTGCCAGCAGCTTAGATCCCGGGACAGTGTCTGAAGCTTTCTTT.

The CDR3 DNA sequence: TGTGCCACCAGCAGATCCGCCGCTAAGGGGATTAGGAGCACAGATACGCAGTATTTT. Translation gives CATSRSAAKGIRSTDTQYF. The chain employs TRBV15 and TRBJ2-3; a weak D match, TRBD1 (5 bases). Germline V gene sequence: CDR1 LNHNV, CDR2 YYDKDF (reference sequence). The ends were cut back, 2 bases at V and 0 bases at J, with 21 bases in the middle. This CDR3 spans 19 amino acids.

The chain employs TRBV6-4 and TRBJ1-4; D is unclear. The V and J ends lost 9 bases and 2 bases respectively, with 7 bases between them. The germline V gene encodes CDR1 MRHNA and CDR2 SNTAGT. This CDR3 region has 12 residues. CDR3 nucleotides: TGTGCCAGGGGAGGGACTAATGAAAAACTGTTTTTT. Protein sequence: CARGGTNEKLFF.

The CDR3 loop is CASSYGQETQYF. The DNA of the CDR3 is TGCGCCAGCAGCTACGGACAAGAGACCCAGTACTTC. The chain is built from TRBV5-1 and TRBJ2-5; D call uncertain. CDR1 and CDR2 (germline): SGHRS, YFSETQ. V lost 3 bases and J 2 bases, leaving 5 bases between the germline ends. The CDR3 runs to 12 residues.

The J gene is TRBJ2-1, the V gene TRBV27; TRBD1 aligns across 9 bases. Germline CDR1 is MNHEY and CDR2 is SMNVEV (reference sequence). J gave up 0 bases and V 6 bases, and 3 bases lay outside the gene matches. The CDR3 runs to 15 residues. The CDR3 protein is CASSTTGGSYNEQFF. The DNA for the CDR3 is TGTGCCAGCAGCACGACAGGGGGCTCCTACAATGAGCAGTTCTTC.

This rearrangement joins TRBV28 to TRBJ1-5; 9 bases are a match to TRBD1. The trim removed 6 bases at V and 2 bases at J, leaving 5 bases unmatched. The CDR3 is made up of 15 amino acids. Germline-derived CDR1 and CDR2 are MDHEN and SYDVKM. This CDR3 is CASRTTGGRNQPQHF. For the CDR3, the DNA is TGTGCCAGCAGAACGACAGGGGGTCGCAATCAGCCCCAGCATTTT.

The rearrangement joins TRBV27 to TRBJ1-3; possible D gene TRBD1, 5 bases. The CDR3 has 15 residues. From germline, CDR1 is MNHEY and CDR2 SMNVEV (reference sequence). V lost 7 bases, J lost 4 bases, and 17 bases lay in between. The CDR3 sequence: CASKGVGGTGNTIYF. The CDR3 nucleotides are TGTGCCAGCAAAGGCGTCGGGGGGACGGGAAACACCATATATTTT.

V is TRBV6-4 and J is TRBJ1-5; D unresolved. V was clipped by 9 bases and J by 4 bases, with 16 bases between them. The V gene's germline CDR1 is MRHNA and CDR2 SNTAGT. This CDR3 spans 14 amino acids. The CDR3 bases are TGTGCCAGTATGAGGGATTTCACGAATCAGCCCCAGCATTTT. As protein: CASMRDFTNQPQHF.

The gene calls are TRBV7-3 and TRBJ2-7; D gene unclear. The CDR3 is 14 amino acids. V dropped 5 bases and J dropped 4 bases, with 15 bases sitting between them. CDR1 and CDR2 from the germline V gene are SGHTA and FQGTGA. This chain's CDR3 is CASSDLTYWYEQYF. In DNA form, the CDR3 reads TGTGCCAGCAGCGACCTAACATATTGGTACGAGCAGTACTTC.

About this clone itself: This sample also contains other DNA sequences that code for the same CDR3. The chain links TRBV28 to TRBJ1-2; D is uncertain. The CDR3 covers 10 residues. CDR1 is MDHEN and CDR2 is SYDVKM in the germline V gene. Between the trimmed V and J ends, which lost 5 bases and 6 bases, there was a span of 4 bases. CDR3: CASSQDGYTF. The CDR3 bases are TGTGCCAGCAGTCAAGATGGCTACACCTTC.

V is TRBV21-1 and J is TRBJ1-1. TRBV21-1 has pseudogene status. The CDR3 has 15 residues. The CDR3 loop is CASSKGDRRRTEAFF. CDR3 DNA: TGTGCCAGCAGCAAAGGGGACCGGCGACGCACTGAAGCTTTCTTT.